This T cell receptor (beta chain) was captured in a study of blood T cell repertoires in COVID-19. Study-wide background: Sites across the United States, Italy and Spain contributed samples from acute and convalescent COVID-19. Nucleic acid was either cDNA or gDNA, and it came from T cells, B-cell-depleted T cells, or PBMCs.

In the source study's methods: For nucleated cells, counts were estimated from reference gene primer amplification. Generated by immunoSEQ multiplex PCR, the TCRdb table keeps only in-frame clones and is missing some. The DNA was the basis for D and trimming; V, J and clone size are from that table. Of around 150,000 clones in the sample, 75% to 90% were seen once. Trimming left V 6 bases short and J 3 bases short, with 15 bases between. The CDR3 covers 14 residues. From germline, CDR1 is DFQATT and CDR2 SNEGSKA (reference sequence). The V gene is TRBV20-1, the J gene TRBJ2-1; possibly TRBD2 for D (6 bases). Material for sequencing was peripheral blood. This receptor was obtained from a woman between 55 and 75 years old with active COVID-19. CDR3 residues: CSASSGTHYNEQFF. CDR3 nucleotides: TGCAGTGCCAGTAGCGGAACTCACTACAATGAGCAGTTCTTC.